One sample yielded the 7 T cell receptor beta chains listed below, sequenced in a study of CD8+CD57+ T cells in acquired aplastic anemia. Genomic DNA, serving as template, underwent TCR beta VDJ and CDR3 profiling. A single record per CDR3 protein comes from TCRdb applying MiXCR to the reads. The sample includes 250,000 to 300,000 distinct CDR3 sequences, approximately 58% seen only once; the top ten take around 1.2%. It was patients with CD8+CD57+ cell expansion by flow cytometry who were chosen for sequencing. Sequenced input: sorted CD4+, CD8+, or CD8+CD57+ T cells (not recorded which) from PBMCs. Receptors were obtained from a human donor with aplastic anemia.

The chain has TRBV7-9 and TRBJ2-2; D is undetermined. This CDR3 comprises 13 residues. Germline V gene data show CDR1 as SEHNR and CDR2 as FQNEAQ (reference sequence). Trimming left V 4 bases short and J 2 bases short, with 5 bases between. CDR3 amino acids: CASSSINTGELFF. The CDR3 DNA reads TGTGCCAGCAGCTCAATAAACACCGGGGAGCTGTTTTTT.

The chain links TRBV10-3 to TRBJ2-7, with TRBD2 matching 11 bases. Per germline, CDR1 ENHRY and CDR2 SYGVKD. With V trimmed by 6 bases and J by 6 bases, 7 bases remained unmatched. The CDR3 runs to 14 residues. CDR3 coding DNA: TGTGCCATCAGCTGGCGCGGGACTAGCGGCGAGCAGTACTTC. Protein: CAISWRGTSGEQYF.

As for this clonotype: An end of the junction differs from the germline gene, which may be a read error. The chain links TRBV29-1 to TRBJ1-2; D remains unclear. This CDR3 has 13 amino acids. CDR1 SQVTM and CDR2 ANQGSEA come from the germline V gene. As DNA, the CDR3 is TGCAGCGCTGAAGATGGGATTAGCTATGGCTACACCTTC. It encodes CSAEDGISYGYTF.

Note on this clonotype: One end of the junction does not line up with germline, which may come from a read error. The chain combines TRBV20-1 with TRBJ2-7, with D perhaps TRBD2 (5 bases). This CDR3 region has 14 residues. The germline V gene encodes CDR1 DFQATT and CDR2 SNEGSKA (reference sequence). In DNA, the CDR3 is TGCAGTGCTAGCCTAGCCCGAAACACCGGGGAGCTGTACTTC. Translation gives CSASLARNTGELYF.

V and J are TRBV12-3 or TRBV12-4 and TRBJ2-1, with 7 nucleotides matching TRBD2. CDR3 length: 12 residues. Unmatched junction bases numbered 7, after V lost 2 bases and J lost 15 bases. The CDR3 bases are TGTGCCAGCAGTTTAAGACTAGCCGGGCCGTTCTTC. This codes for CASSLRLAGPFF.

The chain couples TRBV25-1 to TRBJ2-7, with 11 positions matching TRBD1. Per germline, CDR1 MGHDK and CDR2 SYGVNS. V shed 3 bases, J shed 2 bases, and the junction held 6 bases outside the gene matches. The CDR3 runs to 16 residues. The CDR3 loop is CASSDNLGQGAYEQYF. CDR3 sequence (DNA): TGTGCCAGCAGTGACAATCTGGGACAGGGGGCCTACGAGCAGTACTTC.

This clonotype was detected only a few times. The CDR3 coding sequence is TGTGCCAGCAGCTTAGGGCTAGGTGGGAATGAGCAGTTCTTC. It encodes CASSLGLGGNEQFF. The genes are TRBV11-2 and TRBJ2-1; unclear D gene. The CDR3 sequence is 14 residues long. Trimming cost V 1 base and J 7 bases, with 11 bases left between them. In germline, CDR1 is SGHAT, CDR2 FQNNGV.